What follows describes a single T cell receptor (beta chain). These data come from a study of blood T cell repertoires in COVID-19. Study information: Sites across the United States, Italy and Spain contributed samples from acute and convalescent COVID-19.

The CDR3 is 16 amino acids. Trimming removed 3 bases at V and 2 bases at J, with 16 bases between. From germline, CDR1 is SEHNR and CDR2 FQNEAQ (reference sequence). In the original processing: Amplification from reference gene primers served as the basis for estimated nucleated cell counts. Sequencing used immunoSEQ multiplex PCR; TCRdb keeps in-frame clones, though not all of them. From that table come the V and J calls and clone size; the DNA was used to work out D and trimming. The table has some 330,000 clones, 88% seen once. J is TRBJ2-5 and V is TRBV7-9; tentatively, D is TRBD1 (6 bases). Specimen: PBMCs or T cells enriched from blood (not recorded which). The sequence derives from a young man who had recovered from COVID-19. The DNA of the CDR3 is TGTGCCAGCAGCTTGCCGGTGGACAGTAGGCAAGAGACCCAGTACTTC. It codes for CASSLPVDSRQETQYF.